These 29 T cell receptor beta chains were all obtained from the same sample, sequenced in a study of regulatory T cells in long-lasting Graves disease. Construction of the TCR beta libraries employed iRepertoire HTBI primers in conjunction with Arm-PCR of CDR3 regions. TCRdb reanalysed the multiplex PCR reads using MiXCR and keeps one entry per CDR3 protein. The sample lists roughly 420,000 distinct CDR3 sequences, around 15% occurring once. Time point specified: newly diagnosed GD, antithyroid drugs for less than 3 months. The TCR library used RNA extracted from PBMCs. The specimen comprised peripheral blood mononuclear cells (PBMCs), sampled at new diagnosis, from a patient treated with antithyroid drugs. The receptor source for this set is a female donor with Graves disease.

This chain links TRBV5-1 with TRBJ1-1, with no clear D. This CDR3 spans 15 amino acids. V was trimmed by 4 bases and J by 3 bases, leaving 16 bases between them. Germline V gene sequence: CDR1 SGHRS, CDR2 YFSETQ. The CDR3: CASSPRSELDTEAFF. The CDR3 region has the DNA TGCGCCAGCAGCCCCCGGAGTGAACTGGACACTGAAGCTTTCTTT. Combining the CDR3 with reference TRBV5-1 and TRBJ1-1 gives the whole variable domain KAGVTQTPRYLIKTRGQQVTLSCSPISGHRSVSWYQQTPGQGLQFLFEYFSETQRNKGNFPGRFSGRQFSNSRSEMNVSTLELGDSALYLCASSPRSELDTEAFFGQGTRLTVV.

This clonotype was detected many times. The V and J genes are TRBV6-1 and TRBJ1-5, with a possible D match to TRBD1 (6 bases). Germline CDR1 is MNHNS and CDR2 is SASEGT. The CDR3 runs 18 residues. The ends were cut back, 4 bases at V and 0 bases at J, with 19 bases in the middle. The CDR3 loop is CASSAAGDTIHSNQPQHF. DNA of the CDR3: TGTGCCAGCAGTGCAGCGGGGGACACTATACATAGCAATCAGCCCCAGCATTTT.

Only a few counts were recorded for this clonotype. This rearrangement joins TRBV6-2 or TRBV6-3 to TRBJ2-3, with 8 positions matching TRBD2. Germline CDR1 MNHEY, CDR2 SVGEGT. The CDR3 extends over 16 amino acids. V was clipped by 8 bases and J by 5 bases; unmatched bases: 15. Here the CDR3 reads CASSSYSAGAEDTQYF. The CDR3 bases are TGTGCCAGCTCATCCTATTCAGCGGGAGCTGAAGATACGCAGTATTTT.

This clonotype has just a few counts. The rearrangement joins TRBV4-1 to TRBJ1-5; 9 bases map to TRBD1. This CDR3 is built from 19 residues. Germline V gives CDR1 MGHRA, CDR2 YSYEKL. V dropped 2 bases and J dropped 7; count of bases not matched to a gene: 18. CDR3 amino acids: CASSQQKGSGTGSHQPQHF. The CDR3 DNA is TGCGCCAGCAGCCAACAAAAAGGCTCCGGGACAGGGAGTCACCAGCCCCAGCATTTT.

This clonotype was picked up a small number of times. The chain carries TRBV5-6 and TRBJ2-4, with 9 bases lining up with TRBD2. V shed 4 bases, J shed 9 bases, and the junction held 8 bases outside the gene matches. The length of the CDR3 is 14 residues. Germline CDR1 and CDR2: SGHDT and YYEEEE. The CDR3 spells CASSLVGREGIQYF. DNA for the CDR3: TGTGCCAGCAGCCTGGTCGGGCGGGAGGGCATTCAGTACTTC.

The rearrangement uses TRBV7-2 and TRBJ2-1; a possible D gene is TRBD2 (5 bases). The germline V gene has CDR1 SGHTA and CDR2 FQGNSA. V was pared by 4 bases and J by 2 bases, with 12 bases between. The CDR3 is 15 residues long. CDR3 residues: CASSSRRLTYNEQFF. CDR3 DNA: TGTGCCAGCAGCTCGAGGAGGCTTACCTACAATGAGCAGTTCTTC.

This clonotype was observed many times. The chain carries TRBV16 and TRBJ1-1; D is uncertain. The CDR3 is made up of 14 amino acids. V was pared by 0 bases and J by 0 bases, with 5 bases between. Germline V gene lookup returns CDR1 KGHSY and CDR2 FQNENV. CDR3 in amino acids: CASSQSTVNTEAFF. For the CDR3, the DNA is TGTGCCAGCAGCCAATCGACGGTGAACACTGAAGCTTTCTTT.

This clonotype was recorded many times. V is TRBV11-2 and J is TRBJ1-2; TRBD1 aligns across 8 bases. Trimming took 1 base from V and 4 from J; bases not matched to a gene: 8. The CDR3 runs 16 residues. CDR1 SGHAT and CDR2 FQNNGV come from the germline V gene. Here the CDR3 reads CASSLVQGADLYGYTF. CDR3 in DNA: TGTGCCAGCAGCTTAGTCCAGGGGGCTGACCTCTATGGCTACACCTTC.

This clonotype has a handful of counts. The V and J genes are TRBV20-1 and TRBJ1-1, with TRBD1 as a possible D gene (6 bases). This CDR3 region has 15 residues. From germline, CDR1 is DFQATT and CDR2 SNEGSKA (reference sequence). The V gene lost 1 base and the J gene lost 0 bases, with 12 bases spanning the gap. CDR3 sequence (DNA): TGCAGTGCTAGAGCCGCGGGGGGCGTGAACACTGAAGCTTTCTTT. Protein product: CSARAAGGVNTEAFF.

This clonotype occurred many times. The chain has TRBV20-1 and TRBJ2-1; D is uncertain. V shed 3 bases and J shed 3 bases, with 21 bases lying between them. This CDR3 comprises 17 residues. Germline CDR1 reads DFQATT; CDR2 reads SNEGSKA (reference sequence). The CDR3: CSASVPRPVLDYNEQFF. CDR3 DNA sequence: TGCAGTGCTAGCGTCCCCAGACCCGTCTTGGACTACAATGAGCAGTTCTTC.

This clonotype occurred many times. The chain carries TRBV2 and TRBJ2-7; no definite D call. The V gene lost 5 bases and the J gene lost 2 bases, with 16 bases spanning the gap. The V gene's germline CDR1 is SNHLY and CDR2 FYNNEI. The CDR3 has 15 amino acids. CDR3 DNA: TGTGCCAGCAGTTCATTAACATCCGGCGCCTACGAGCAGTACTTC. Translation: CASSSLTSGAYEQYF. Complete variable domain (other parts from reference TRBV2 and TRBJ2-7): EPEVTQTPSHQVTQMGQEVILRCVPISNHLYFYWYRQILGQKVEFLVSFYNNEISEKSEIFDDQFSVERPDGSNFTLKIRSTKLEDSAMYFCASSSLTSGAYEQYFGPGTRLTVT.

The chain has TRBV7-9 and TRBJ2-1; D is unclear. Germline values: CDR1 SEHNR, CDR2 FQNEAQ (reference sequence). The CDR3 sequence is 18 residues long. V shed 5 bases and J shed 0 bases, with 20 bases lying between them. CDR3 sequence (DNA): TGTGCCAGCAGCAGCCCTCATGGTGGCCCGAGCTCCTACAATGAGCAGTTCTTC. Protein product: CASSSPHGGPSSYNEQFF.

This clonotype appeared many times. This sequence joins TRBV4-1 and TRBJ1-2, with 10 bases lining up with TRBD1. V shed 4 bases and J 6 bases; nucleotides not matched to a gene: 8. This CDR3 spans 15 amino acids. Germline loops: CDR1 MGHRA, CDR2 YSYEKL. This CDR3 is CASSPGRQGADGYTF. The CDR3 coding sequence is TGCGCCAGCAGCCCAGGACGACAGGGGGCGGATGGCTACACCTTC.

There are many counts of this clonotype. The chain couples TRBV28 to TRBJ1-5; tentatively, D is TRBD1 (5 bases). The germline gives CDR1 MDHEN, CDR2 SYDVKM. V was pared by 1 base and J by 0 bases, with 10 bases between. The CDR3 has 16 residues. CDR3 sequence (DNA): TGTGCCAGCAGTTTATTAAGGGGAAGTAGCAATCAGCCCCAGCATTTT. It codes for CASSLLRGSSNQPQHF.

This clonotype has ten or more counts. The V gene is TRBV29-1, the J gene TRBJ1-2, with D hard to call. Germline V lookup: CDR1 SQVTM, CDR2 ANQGSEA. V shed 4 bases and J shed 8 bases, with 14 bases lying between them. This CDR3 contains 12 residues. The CDR3 here is CSVVRTGGGYTF. CDR3 bases: TGCAGCGTTGTCCGGACCGGTGGCGGCTACACCTTC.

This clonotype showed up many times. This rearrangement joins TRBV20-1 to TRBJ1-2; D may be TRBD1 (6 bases). From germline, CDR1 is DFQATT and CDR2 SNEGSKA (reference sequence). The CDR3 sequence is 13 residues long. Trimming shortened V by 3 bases and J by 1 base, and 9 bases separated the two germline ends. CDR3 coding DNA: TGCAGTGCTAGCGACAGGCGTAACTATGGCTACACCTTC. Its translation: CSASDRRNYGYTF.

This clonotype was recorded at least ten times. The chain recombines TRBV30 with TRBJ2-3; 10 bases align to TRBD2. Trimming removed 3 bases from V and 7 bases from J; junction bases left unmatched: 7. This CDR3 has 14 amino acids. Germline CDR1 is GTSNPN and CDR2 is SVGIG (reference sequence). DNA for the CDR3: TGTGCCTGGAGGAGCGGGAGGGCCGGAAATACGCAGTATTTT. It is translated as CAWRSGRAGNTQYF.

In this sample, this clonotype turned up many times. The V call is TRBV7-6, the J call TRBJ1-1; D remains unclear. Deletions cut 5 bases from V and 0 bases from J, with 16 bases between. Per germline, CDR1 SGHVS and CDR2 FNYEAQ. CDR3 size: 16 residues. The CDR3 reads CASSRDLDGMNTEAFF. CDR3 DNA sequence: TGTGCCAGCAGCCGAGATTTGGACGGAATGAACACTGAAGCTTTCTTT.

The chain carries TRBV6-5 and TRBJ2-1, with 10 bases fitting TRBD1. V was pared by 0 bases and J by 6 bases, with 11 bases of the junction left unmatched. This CDR3 region has 18 residues. CDR1 and CDR2 (germline): MNHEY, SVGAGI. As DNA, the CDR3 is TGTGCCAGCAGTTACTCGAGGGATTGGGACAGGGGACGCAATGAGCAGTTCTTC. Translation: CASSYSRDWDRGRNEQFF.

This clonotype has at least ten counts. The J gene is TRBJ2-7, the V gene TRBV6-5, with 10 bases lining up with TRBD2. In germline, CDR1 is MNHEY, CDR2 SVGAGI. With 4 bases clipped from V and 6 bases from J, the junction kept 6 bases outside the gene matches. The CDR3 runs 14 residues. CDR3 nucleotide sequence: TGTGCCAGCAGTTCTAGCGGGAGAGGACTCGAGCAGTACTTC. Translated, it gives CASSSSGRGLEQYF.

This clonotype was seen at least ten times. This chain links TRBV9 with TRBJ1-1; no definite D call. V dropped 7 bases and J dropped 2 bases, with 9 bases sitting between them. Germline CDR1 SGDLS, CDR2 YYNGEE. The CDR3 runs 12 residues. The CDR3 loop reads CASSEPNTEAFF. The CDR3 DNA sequence: TGTGCCAGCTCCGAACCCAACACTGAAGCTTTCTTT.

This clonotype showed up many times. This chain uses TRBV7-9 with TRBJ2-1; 8 bases map to TRBD2. Germline trimming cut 5 bases from V and 10 bases from J; bases unmatched to any gene: 7. The germline V gene has CDR1 SEHNR and CDR2 FQNEAQ (reference sequence). This CDR3 spans 13 amino acids. The CDR3 loop reads CASSTGLVGEQFF. CDR3 coding DNA: TGTGCCAGCAGCACGGGACTAGTTGGGGAGCAGTTCTTC.

This clonotype came up many times. The chain recombines TRBV12-3 or TRBV12-4 with TRBJ1-4, with a weak D call TRBD1 (5 bases). V was pared by 6 bases and J by 8 bases, with 16 bases between. The CDR3 runs 14 residues. The CDR3 is CASSPPQGWEKLFF. Written as DNA, the CDR3 is TGTGCCAGCAGCCCTCCGCAGGGTTGGGAAAAACTGTTTTTT.

This clonotype has a count of ten or more. V and J are TRBV7-6 and TRBJ1-1, with a possible D match to TRBD1 (5 bases). CDR1 and CDR2 (germline): SGHVS, FNYEAQ. Trimming pared 5 bases from V and 0 bases from J, leaving 19 bases between. The CDR3 runs to 17 residues. The CDR3 sequence is CASSPTGRMNLNTEAFF. The DNA of the CDR3 is TGTGCCAGCAGCCCAACGGGACGGATGAATTTGAACACTGAAGCTTTCTTT.

This clonotype was recorded at least ten times. The V call is TRBV13, the J call TRBJ1-1; D remains unclear. CDR3 length equals 15 residues. CDR1 is PRHDT, CDR2 FYEKMQ, per germline (reference sequence). V shed 4 bases and J shed 4 bases, with 16 bases lying between them. CDR3 in amino acids: CASSSAAGLSTEAFF. CDR3 sequence (DNA): TGTGCCAGCAGCTCAGCGGCAGGTTTGAGCACTGAAGCTTTCTTT.

This clonotype appeared many times. One end of the junction is discordant with germline, which a read error may explain. The V and J genes are TRBV6-1 and TRBJ2-7; D remains unclear. From germline, CDR1 is MNHNS and CDR2 SASEGT. CDR3 length: 13 residues. The CDR3 here is CASSEWDPAAFSF. The CDR3 bases are TGTGCCAGCAGTGAATGGGATCCGGCGGCCTTTTCTTTC.

The sample holds many counts of this clonotype. The V call is TRBV30, the J call TRBJ2-7, with D possibly matching TRBD1 (7 bases). V lost 8 bases to trimming and J lost 6 bases, with 23 bases between them. The CDR3 length is 14 residues. Germline CDR1 is GTSNPN and CDR2 is SVGIG (reference sequence). Here the CDR3 reads CAGQIAAGGGEQYF. The CDR3 DNA follows: TGTGCCGGACAAATAGCGGCAGGGGGAGGCGAGCAGTACTTC.

The chain couples TRBV20-1 to TRBJ1-1; TRBD1 aligns across 7 bases. Germline V gene lookup returns CDR1 DFQATT and CDR2 SNEGSKA (reference sequence). The length of the CDR3 is 17 residues. The trim removed 0 bases at V and 0 bases at J, leaving 10 bases unmatched. CDR3 region: CSARDLSGQRLNTEAFF. CDR3 bases: TGCAGTGCTAGAGATCTGTCGGGACAGAGACTGAACACTGAAGCTTTCTTT.

This clonotype was detected only once. The chain has TRBV20-1 and TRBJ1-1; D is uncertain. The CDR3 is 14 residues long. V lost 6 bases to trimming and J lost 1 base, with 15 bases between them. Germline values: CDR1 DFQATT, CDR2 SNEGSKA (reference sequence). CDR3 sequence (DNA): TGCAGTGCACATTCGACTGAGCGGAACACTGAAGCTTTCTTT. This codes for CSAHSTERNTEAFF.